Presented here are 2 T cell receptor beta chains from one specimen sequenced in a study of control samples from healthy donors and cancer patients. Sequencing was performed with immunoSEQ multiplex PCR; in TCRdb, only in-frame clones are kept and a portion is missing. The sample consists of 40,000 to 60,000 clones, 88% of them appearing once. The sequenced material came from PBMCs. All receptors derive from a man aged 45-60 years with head and neck cancer.

The V and J genes are TRBV4-2 and TRBJ1-2; D is perhaps TRBD1 (6 bases). Germline-derived CDR1 and CDR2 are LGHNA and YNFKEQ. CDR3 size: 14 residues. The germline V and J ends were trimmed by 4 bases and 4 bases, with 13 bases remaining between them. CDR3 residues: CASSRRTDSYGYTF. The CDR3 nucleotides are TGTGCCAGCAGCCGCAGGACAGACTCCTATGGCTACACCTTC.

This sequence joins TRBV19 and TRBJ2-5; D unclear. Germline values: CDR1 LNHDA, CDR2 SQIVND (reference sequence). The V gene lost 3 bases and the J gene lost 5 bases, with 10 bases spanning the gap. The CDR3 has 13 amino acids. CDR3: CASSIHRSETQYF. CDR3 DNA sequence: TGTGCCAGTAGTATCCACCGGAGTGAGACCCAGTACTTC.